A single TCR beta chain is shown here with its context. Its antigen remains unknown. One junction end disagrees with the germline gene, perhaps due to a read error. The sample belongs to a study of T-cell memory formation after mild COVID-19. Findings and caveats of the study: Clones contracting over day 15 to 85 were CD4/CD8 balanced, with later expanders leaning CD4+. Pre-infection memory carried some responding clones, suggesting that cross-reactive memory joined.

5'RACE primed from the constant segment yielded TCR alpha and TCR beta cDNA libraries bearing sample barcodes and UMIs. Each CDR3 protein gets one entry after TCRdb re-called the 5' RACE reads with MiXCR. Among approximately 340,000 distinct CDR3 sequences, more than 15% were seen once, and the ten largest hold around 24%. Germline CDR1 SEHNR, CDR2 FQNEAQ (reference sequence). CDR3 length: 13 amino acids. Sequenced sample: PBMCs or a T cell subset sorted from them (not recorded which). The TCR was taken from a man between 18 and 29 years old who had mild COVID-19 (a few samples of this study predate the infection). Cell type and time point are not known. The gene calls are TRBV7-9 and TRBJ1-2, with 10 bases lining up with TRBD1. The CDR3: CASSLPGQGPSAF. For the CDR3, the DNA is TGTGCCAGCAGCTTGCCGGGACAGGGGCCCTCCGCCTTC.